This is a list of T cell receptor beta chains from one sample in a study of beta chain features in type 1 diabetes. Method: immunoSEQ multiplex PCR; TCRdb's copy keeps in-frame clones and lacks some. The sample has about 290,000 clones, 8% seen once. Sequenced material: central memory CD4+ T cells from blood. Receptor source: a woman aged 18-35 years in good health. The CDR3 runs from the conserved cysteine through the conserved F or W. Each record gives: clone size, V gene, D gene, J gene, CDR3 protein, CDR3 DNA. The D gene is left open where the match is weak. Clone sizes are given selectively: once, few, many, or a class where the clone is expanded.

.	TRBV9	.	TRBJ1-3	CASQRDAGAGGIIYF	TGTGCCAGCCAGAGAGACGCTGGGGCCGGTGGGATCATATATTTT
.	TRBV11-2	TRBD2	TRBJ2-1	CASSSPPGGSGSSDEQFF	TGTGCCAGCAGCTCCCCCCCGGGAGGTAGCGGGAGTAGTGATGAGCAGTTCTTC
few	TRBV7-9	.	TRBJ2-3	CASRKGEVGTDTQYF	TGTGCCAGCAGGAAAGGGGAGGTGGGCACAGATACGCAGTATTTT
.	TRBV5-5	TRBD2	TRBJ2-7	CASSSSTTGGPYEQYF	TGTGCCAGCAGCTCCTCCACAACGGGAGGGCCCTACGAGCAGTACTTC
.	TRBV5-4	TRBD2	TRBJ2-5	CASSHGRLIAGGCETQYF	TGCGCCAGCAGCCATGGAAGGCTGATAGCGGGAGGTTGCGAGACCCAGTACTTC
few	TRBV29-1	.	TRBJ2-1	CSGVGGSYNEQFF	TGCAGCGGTGTTGGGGGATCCTACAATGAGCAGTTCTTC
.	TRBV5-6	.	TRBJ2-2	CASSSQWDDGTGELFF	TGTGCCAGCAGCAGTCAATGGGACGATGGGACCGGGGAGCTGTTTTTT
few	TRBV2	TRBD2	TRBJ2-2	CASSVTSGSTGELFF	TGTGCCAGCAGTGTGACTAGCGGATCCACCGGGGAGCTGTTTTTT
few	TRBV2	.	TRBJ2-1	CASSDRRSYNEQFF	TGTGCCAGCAGTGATCGTAGGTCCTACAATGAGCAGTTCTTC
.	TRBV7-2	.	TRBJ1-1	CASSLYGGTEAFF	TGTGCCAGCAGCTTATATGGAGGCACTGAAGCTTTCTTT
.	TRBV7-2	.	TRBJ2-1	CASSPRDGDGYNEQFF	TGTGCCAGCAGCCCCAGGGACGGGGACGGATACAATGAGCAGTTCTTC
few	TRBV9	.	TRBJ2-5	CASSVEEFPGETQYF	TGTGCCAGCAGCGTCGAGGAATTTCCAGGAGAGACCCAGTACTTC
.	TRBV30	TRBD1	TRBJ2-5	CAWSLKAGGEETQYF	TGTGCCTGGAGCCTAAAGGCAGGGGGTGAAGAGACCCAGTACTTC
few	TRBV11-3	.	TRBJ2-2	CASSPNWGAGELFF	TGTGCCAGCAGCCCCAACTGGGGGGCCGGGGAGCTGTTTTTT
many	TRBV18	.	TRBJ1-1	CASSPRTGEAFF	TGTGCCAGCTCACCCAGGACCGGGGAAGCTTTCTTT
many	TRBV9	.	TRBJ1-1	CASSKGPNTEAFF	TGTGCCAGCAGCAAGGGGCCAAACACTGAAGCTTTCTTT
.	TRBV7-8	TRBD1	TRBJ2-7	CASSSGQGRMYEQYF	TGTGCCAGCAGCTCCGGACAGGGGAGAATGTACGAGCAGTACTTC
many	TRBV7-2	TRBD1	TRBJ1-4	CASSLTGSNEKLFF	TGTGCCAGCAGCTTGACAGGGTCTAATGAAAAACTGTTTTTT
few	TRBV28	TRBD1	TRBJ1-2	CASRSTGQGYTF	TGTGCCAGCAGATCGACAGGGCAAGGCTACACCTTC
few	TRBV5-1	.	TRBJ2-3	CASSKQDTQYF	TGCGCCAGCAGCAAGCAAGATACGCAGTATTTT
few	TRBV13	TRBD1	TRBJ1-5	CASSLGTGVHQPQHF	TGTGCCAGCAGCTTAGGAACAGGGGTGCATCAGCCCCAGCATTTT
.	TRBV6-1	.	TRBJ1-2	CASSEFAQGYDGYTF	TGTGCCAGCAGTGAATTCGCGCAGGGGTACGATGGCTACACCTTC
.	TRBV4-2	TRBD2	TRBJ2-1	CASSFRAGGRYNEQFF	TGTGCCAGCAGCTTCCGAGCGGGAGGGAGATACAATGAGCAGTTCTTC
many	TRBV5-4	.	TRBJ1-3	CASSPGRPGNTIYF	TGTGCCAGCAGCCCCGGGAGACCTGGAAACACCATATATTTT
few	TRBV5-4	.	TRBJ2-1	CASSGGTGNEQFF	TGTGCCAGCAGCGGGGGGACGGGTAATGAGCAGTTCTTC
few	TRBV25-1	.	TRBJ2-3	CASRPRKNTDTQYF	TGTGCCAGCAGACCCAGAAAGAACACAGATACGCAGTATTTT
.	TRBV29-1	.	TRBJ1-2	CSVESTVNGYTF	TGCAGCGTTGAAAGTACAGTTAATGGCTACACCTTC
few	TRBV9	.	TRBJ2-1	CASAPSVHGMDEQFF	TGTGCCAGCGCCCCGTCGGTGCACGGGATGGATGAGCAGTTCTTC
.	TRBV19	.	TRBJ1-6	CASTMGQGNISPLHF	TGTGCCAGTACGATGGGGCAGGGTAACATCTCACCCCTCCACTTT
.	TRBV29-1	TRBD1	TRBJ1-4	CSVDSVADRRNEKLFF	TGCAGCGTTGATTCGGTGGCGGACAGGAGAAATGAAAAACTGTTTTTT
many	TRBV4-3	.	TRBJ2-3	CASSLQVTDTQYF	TGCGCCAGCAGCCTCCAGGTTACAGATACGCAGTATTTT
many	TRBV18	TRBD1	TRBJ2-2	CASSAGTANTGELFF	TGTGCCAGCTCGGCCGGGACAGCGAACACCGGGGAGCTGTTTTTT
.	TRBV4-2	TRBD1	TRBJ1-5	CASSHYGQGKSNQPQHF	TGTGCCAGCAGCCATTATGGACAGGGTAAAAGCAATCAGCCCCAGCATTTT
.	TRBV7-6	.	TRBJ1-4	CASSLDGGENEKLFF	TGTGCCAGCAGCTTAGATGGCGGGGAAAATGAAAAACTGTTTTTT
few	TRBV2	.	TRBJ1-2	CASSAQGYLYGYTF	TGTGCCAGCAGTGCACAGGGCTATCTCTATGGCTACACCTTC
few	TRBV10-3	TRBD1	TRBJ1-1	CAARTGGNTEAFF	TGTGCCGCAAGGACAGGGGGCAACACTGAAGCTTTCTTT
.	TRBV18	.	TRBJ1-1	CASSPGLNRDTEAFF	TGTGCCAGCTCACCGGGACTGAACAGGGACACTGAAGCTTTCTTT
few	TRBV9	.	TRBJ2-6	CASSVGGTSGANVLTF	TGTGCCAGCAGCGTAGGGGGGACCTCTGGGGCCAACGTCCTGACTTTC
.	TRBV19	.	TRBJ2-1	CASSKGGGSYNEQFF	TGTGCCAGTAGTAAGGGTGGGGGCTCCTACAATGAGCAGTTCTTC
few	TRBV9	.	TRBJ2-3	CASSVRQYVSTDTQYF	TGTGCCAGCAGCGTGAGACAGTACGTTTCCACAGATACGCAGTATTTT
.	TRBV11-2	.	TRBJ2-7	CASRKGGSAYEQYF	TGTGCCAGCAGGAAAGGCGGCTCAGCCTACGAGCAGTACTTC
many	TRBV4-3	TRBD2	TRBJ2-1	CASSHRPSGAGNEQFF	TGCGCCAGCAGCCACCGACCTAGCGGGGCGGGGAATGAGCAGTTCTTC
few	TRBV7-9	.	TRBJ2-3	CASSTVTPGGTDTQYF	TGTGCCAGCAGCACTGTGACGCCGGGCGGCACAGATACGCAGTATTTT
many	TRBV7-2	.	TRBJ1-6	CASSLRNSPLHF	TGTGCCAGCAGCTTAAGGAATTCACCCCTCCACTTT
.	TRBV27	TRBD1	TRBJ2-7	CASSLRRDRAPYEQYF	TGTGCCAGCAGTTTAAGGCGGGACAGGGCCCCATACGAGCAGTACTTC
.	TRBV29-1	TRBD1	TRBJ1-2	CSVGPQPRTGMSYGYTF	TGCAGCGTTGGCCCCCAGCCTCGGACAGGGATGAGCTATGGCTACACCTTC
few	TRBV29-1	.	TRBJ1-5	CSVGGTFNQPQHF	TGCAGCGTTGGGGGGACCTTCAATCAGCCCCAGCATTTT
many	TRBV7-8	.	TRBJ2-7	CASTRNQGRYEQYF	TGTGCCAGCACCAGAAACCAGGGGCGGTACGAGCAGTACTTC
many	TRBV7-2	.	TRBJ2-5	CASSLIGDPKETQYF	TGTGCCAGCAGCTTAATCGGTGACCCGAAGGAGACCCAGTACTTC
.	TRBV5-4	TRBD1	TRBJ1-2	CASSSGTGWGYTF	TGTGCCAGCAGCTCCGGGACAGGGTGGGGCTACACCTTC
few	TRBV18	.	TRBJ1-2	CASSLGEGRRGYTF	TGTGCCAGCTCCCTCGGAGAGGGGCGCAGAGGCTACACCTTC
few	TRBV5-1	.	TRBJ2-3	CASSLAMGTDTQYF	TGCGCCAGCAGCTTGGCAATGGGCACAGATACGCAGTATTTT
.	TRBV29-1	.	TRBJ2-3	CSVGPLRATDTQYF	TGCAGCGTTGGCCCCCTGAGAGCCACAGATACGCAGTATTTT